Each of the 22 T cell receptor beta chains below was sequenced from the same sample in a study of cytomegalovirus exposure and HLA in healthy donors. The PCR employed 60 Vbeta primers together with 13 Jbeta primers. TCRdb's copy holds only in-frame clones and misses some; the assay was immunoSEQ multiplex PCR. The repertoire holds 120,000 to 150,000 clones, with almost 85% as singletons. Source material: PBMCs. The receptors originated from a middle-aged woman in good health and CMV-seronegative.

This clone was seen more than once but under ten times. Other DNA sequences within the sample encode an identical CDR3. The rearrangement links TRBV5-4 to TRBJ1-4; D is undetermined. The ends were cut back, 0 bases at V and 2 bases at J, with 8 bases in the middle. CDR3 size: 15 residues. Germline V gene lookup returns CDR1 SGHNT and CDR2 YYREEE (reference sequence). This chain's CDR3 is CASSLGGSTNEKLFF. The CDR3 coding sequence is TGTGCCAGCAGCTTGGGCGGCAGTACTAATGAAAAACTGTTTTTT. The complete variable domain, with remaining parts taken from reference TRBV5-4 and TRBJ1-4, reads ETGVTQSPTHLIKTRGQQVTLRCSSQSGHNTVSWYQQALGQGPQFIFQYYREEENGRGNFPPRFSGLQFPNYSSELNVNALELDDSALYLCASSLGGSTNEKLFFGSGTQLSVL.

The J gene is TRBJ1-6, the V gene TRBV27; no clear D gene. The CDR3 is 13 amino acids. Looked up from germline, CDR1 is MNHEY and CDR2 is SMNVEV (reference sequence). V was cut by 4 bases and J by 11 bases, with 12 bases left in between. The CDR3 coding sequence is TGTGCCAGCAGTTCACTGTCATCCGCACCCCTCCACTTT. Its translation is CASSSLSSAPLHF.

V usage is TRBV25-1 and J usage is TRBJ1-1; no reliable D call. Between the trimmed V and J ends, which lost 2 bases and 7 bases, there was a span of 11 bases. This CDR3 has 13 residues. From germline, CDR1 is MGHDK and CDR2 SYGVNS. The CDR3 region is CASSEEWGGEAFF. The CDR3 DNA follows: TGTGCCAGCAGTGAAGAGTGGGGAGGTGAAGCTTTCTTT.

The chain employs TRBV7-9 and TRBJ2-3, with 13 bases matching TRBD2. Germline V gives CDR1 SEHNR, CDR2 FQNEAQ (reference sequence). The CDR3 length is 15 residues. J lost 5 bases, V lost 5 bases, and 4 bases had no gene match. The CDR3 bases are TGTGCCAGCAGCAGAACTAGCGGGGGGGGAGATACGCAGTATTTT. It yields the protein CASSRTSGGGDTQYF.

The rearrangement uses TRBV27 and TRBJ2-7; 8 nucleotides line up with TRBD1. The ends lost 7 bases at V and 2 bases at J; junction bases unmatched: 7. CDR3 length: 14 amino acids. CDR1 and CDR2 from the germline V gene are MNHEY and SMNVEV (reference sequence). In DNA, the CDR3 is TGTGCCAGCAAGAGGACAGGGTGGACCTACGAGCAGTACTTC. Its translation: CASKRTGWTYEQYF.

The chain joins TRBV4-1 to TRBJ1-3, with 8 bases matching TRBD1. J was trimmed by 6 bases and V by 2 bases; bases with no gene match: 3. Germline CDR1 MGHRA, CDR2 YSYEKL. The CDR3 loop spans 14 amino acids. Here the CDR3 DNA reads TGCGCCAGCAGCCAACCGACAGGGGAAAACACCATATATTTT. Translating gives CASSQPTGENTIYF.

The rearrangement links TRBV5-1 to TRBJ1-5, with a weak D call TRBD1 (6 bases). Trimming pared 2 bases from V and 5 bases from J, leaving 11 bases between. Looked up from germline, CDR1 is SGHRS and CDR2 is YFSETQ. The CDR3 loop spans 14 amino acids. For the CDR3, the DNA is TGCGCCAGCAGCTTACAGGGCACAGATCAGCCCCAGCATTTT. This sequence encodes CASSLQGTDQPQHF.

The chain combines TRBV27 with TRBJ2-5; no firm D call. From germline, CDR1 is MNHEY and CDR2 SMNVEV (reference sequence). The CDR3 has 14 residues. V was cut by 2 bases and J by 0 bases, with 7 bases left in between. The CDR3 protein is CASSLMADQETQYF. The CDR3 DNA reads as TGTGCCAGCAGTTTAATGGCAGACCAAGAGACCCAGTACTTC.

The rearrangement uses TRBV10-1 and TRBJ2-5; 11 nucleotides match TRBD2. CDR3 length: 15 amino acids. J lost 5 bases, V lost 6 bases, and 8 bases had no gene match. From germline, CDR1 is WNHNN and CDR2 SYGVQD (reference sequence). The CDR3 DNA reads TGCGCCAGCAGAGCCTCTCTAGCGGGAGGTGAGACCCAGTACTTC. Its protein is CASRASLAGGETQYF.

The chain carries TRBV7-3 and TRBJ2-5; 9 bases are a match to TRBD2. The CDR3 is 15 residues long. V dropped 4 bases and J dropped 5; count of bases not matched to a gene: 8. Germline CDR1 is SGHTA and CDR2 is FQGTGA. The CDR3 loop reads CASSSLAGGGETQYF. The CDR3 DNA reads TGTGCCAGCAGCTCACTAGCGGGCGGGGGGGAGACCCAGTACTTC.

This chain joins TRBV19 and TRBJ1-5; 10 bases map to TRBD1. CDR3 length: 15 amino acids. Trimming took 3 bases from V and 6 from J; bases not matched to a gene: 5. Germline loops: CDR1 LNHDA, CDR2 SQIVND (reference sequence). CDR3 sequence reads: CASSMGQGWTQPQHF. CDR3 bases: TGTGCCAGTAGTATGGGACAGGGGTGGACTCAGCCCCAGCATTTT.

This clone was seen only a few times. The chain couples TRBV30 to TRBJ2-5; 7 bases line up with TRBD2. The CDR3 has 17 amino acids. V shed 3 bases, J shed 1 base, and the junction held 14 bases outside the gene matches. Germline V gene lookup returns CDR1 GTSNPN and CDR2 SVGIG (reference sequence). The chain's CDR3 is CAWRGGNNQPFQETQYF. CDR3 sequence (DNA): TGTGCCTGGAGGGGGGGGAATAATCAACCTTTCCAAGAGACCCAGTACTTC.

The V gene is TRBV25-1, the J gene TRBJ1-1; D may be TRBD1 (5 bases). The CDR3 is 15 residues long. Looked up from germline, CDR1 is MGHDK and CDR2 is SYGVNS. Trimming cost V 4 bases and J 5 bases, with 17 bases left between them. CDR3 region: CASSVLQGVRTEAFF. The DNA for the CDR3 is TGTGCCAGCAGTGTTCTCCAGGGTGTTAGGACTGAAGCTTTCTTT.

The chain uses TRBV27 and TRBJ2-1; D may be TRBD2 (5 bases). V lost 6 bases and J lost 1, with 13 bases in between. This CDR3 is 15 amino acids long. Per the germline V gene, CDR1 is MNHEY and CDR2 is SMNVEV (reference sequence). CDR3 region: CASSQSGRSYNEQFF. The DNA of the CDR3 is TGTGCCAGCAGCCAAAGCGGAAGGTCCTACAATGAGCAGTTCTTC.

This sequence joins TRBV4-2 and TRBJ2-5; TRBD1 might be the D (6 bases). Germline V lookup: CDR1 LGHNA, CDR2 YNFKEQ. Trimming pared 0 bases from V and 5 bases from J, leaving 10 bases between. The CDR3 loop spans 14 amino acids. CDR3 protein: CASSQDGGLETQYF. CDR3 coding DNA: TGTGCCAGCAGCCAAGATGGGGGCTTGGAGACCCAGTACTTC.

The gene calls are TRBV5-1 and TRBJ2-3, with D possibly TRBD1 on 5 matching bases. V was shortened by 6 bases and J by 3 bases, with 14 bases between the two germline ends. This CDR3 spans 14 amino acids. Germline V gene sequence: CDR1 SGHRS, CDR2 YFSETQ. The CDR3 protein is CASKGIQVTDTQYF. In DNA, the CDR3 is TGCGCCAGCAAGGGGATTCAAGTGACAGATACGCAGTATTTT.

The rearrangement uses TRBV4-1 and TRBJ2-1; TRBD2 matches at 7 bases. The CDR3 covers 16 residues. The V and J ends lost 4 bases and 12 bases, in that order; junction bases with no gene match: 18. CDR1 is MGHRA, CDR2 YSYEKL, per germline. CDR3 amino acids: CASSPRGEDPLRPQFF. The CDR3 bases are TGCGCCAGCAGCCCTCGGGGGGAGGACCCCTTACGACCGCAGTTCTTC.

The V and J genes are TRBV5-4 and TRBJ2-1; 7 bases fit TRBD2. With V trimmed by 0 bases and J by 6 bases, 12 bases remained unmatched. CDR1 and CDR2 from the germline V gene are SGHNT and YYREEE (reference sequence). This CDR3 has 17 amino acids. The CDR3 DNA sequence: TGTGCCAGCAGCTTGGGGGGGGGTGGCGGGAGTATCAATGAGCAGTTCTTC. It yields the protein CASSLGGGGGSINEQFF. Full variable domain (rest looked up from reference TRBV5-4 and TRBJ2-1): ETGVTQSPTHLIKTRGQQVTLRCSSQSGHNTVSWYQQALGQGPQFIFQYYREEENGRGNFPPRFSGLQFPNYSSELNVNALELDDSALYLCASSLGGGGGSINEQFFGPGTRLTVL.

There are a few counts of this clone. This rearrangement joins TRBV25-1 to TRBJ2-5; D may be TRBD2 (5 bases). Germline loops: CDR1 MGHDK, CDR2 SYGVNS. CDR3 size: 13 residues. V was cut by 4 bases and J by 5 bases, with 11 bases left in between. The DNA for the CDR3 is TGTGCCAGCAGTGTAGAAGCGGTGGAGACCCAGTACTTC. This codes for CASSVEAVETQYF.

The V gene is TRBV9, the J gene TRBJ2-5; tentatively, D is TRBD2 (6 bases). The V and J ends lost 3 bases and 2 bases respectively, with 11 bases between them. This CDR3 contains 14 residues. Germline assignment: CDR1 SGDLS and CDR2 YYNGEE. DNA of the CDR3: TGTGCCAGCAGCGCCGGGACTGCACAAGAGACCCAGTACTTC. It yields the protein CASSAGTAQETQYF.

CDR3 in DNA: TGCAGCGTTATCGCGTTGTTCGGGTCTGAAGCTTTCTTT. Protein: CSVIALFGSEAFF. V usage is TRBV29-1 and J usage is TRBJ1-1, with D unclear. This CDR3 is built from 13 residues. Trimming removed 5 bases at V and 6 bases at J, with 16 bases between. Germline V gives CDR1 SQVTM, CDR2 ANQGSEA. The entire variable domain, with the rest obtained from reference TRBV29-1 and TRBJ1-1, is as follows: SAVISQKPSRDICQRGTSLTIQCQVDSQVTMMFWYRQQPGQSLTLIATANQGSEATYESGFVIDKFPISRPNLTFSTLTVSNMSPEDSSIYLCSVIALFGSEAFFGQGTRLTVV.

The V and J genes are TRBV4-3 and TRBJ2-7; no clear D gene. This CDR3 contains 14 residues. Germline loops: CDR1 LGHNA, CDR2 YSLEER. Trimming stripped 0 bases from V and 2 bases from J, with 8 bases between. The CDR3 region has the DNA TGCGCCAGCAGCCAAGAAGTGCAGGCCTACGAGCAGTACTTC. Translated: CASSQEVQAYEQYF.